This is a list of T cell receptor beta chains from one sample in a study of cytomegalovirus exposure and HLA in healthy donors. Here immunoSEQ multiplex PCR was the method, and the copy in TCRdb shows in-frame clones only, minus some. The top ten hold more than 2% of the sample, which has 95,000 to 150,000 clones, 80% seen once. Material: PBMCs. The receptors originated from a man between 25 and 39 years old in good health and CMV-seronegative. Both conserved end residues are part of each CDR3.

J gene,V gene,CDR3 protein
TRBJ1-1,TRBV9,CASSVSDGQKGDTEAFF
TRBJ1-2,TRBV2,CASSERLGGSSYGYTF
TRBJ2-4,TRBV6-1,CASSDGGGAKNSQYF
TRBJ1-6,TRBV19,CATQGFRESPLHF
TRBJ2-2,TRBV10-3,CATAGTGDYTGELFF
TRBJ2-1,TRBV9,CASSPWVAGEGNEQFF
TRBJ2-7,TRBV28,CASSSPGQGIYEQYF
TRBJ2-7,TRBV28,CASSFPPGSYEQYF
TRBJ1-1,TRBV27,CASSLRAGSDTEAFF
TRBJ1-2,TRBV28,CASSYDSYYGYTF
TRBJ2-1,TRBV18,CASSPPVRGEQFF
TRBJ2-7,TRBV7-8,CASSLPSGTSGLSTPWEQYF
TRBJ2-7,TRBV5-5,CAIPGQSNQEQYF
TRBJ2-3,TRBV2,CASSGVFSTDTQYF
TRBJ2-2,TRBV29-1,CSVLLSGNTGELFF
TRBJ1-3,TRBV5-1,CASSLVEKAGNTIYF
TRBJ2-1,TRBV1,CTSSRTPFMDEQFF
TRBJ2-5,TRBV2,CASSENSGGQETQYF
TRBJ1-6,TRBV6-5,CASSYSGTGRSPLHF
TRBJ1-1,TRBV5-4,CASSSGTGRTEAFF
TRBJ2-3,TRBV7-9,CASSSKYRVSTDTQYF
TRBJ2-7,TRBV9,CASSVGQVVSEQYF
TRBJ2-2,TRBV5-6,CASSLRRSGGDTGELFF
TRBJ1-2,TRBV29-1,CSVVQGGSGYTF
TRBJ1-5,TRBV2,CASRTRGQGNQPQHF
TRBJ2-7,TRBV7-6,CASSLTGTGGAQSYEQYF
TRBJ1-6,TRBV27,CASSSRTGYSPLHF
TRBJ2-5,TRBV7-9,CSSSLGVTGVDETQYF
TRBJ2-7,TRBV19,CASSIGGGGPTYEQYF
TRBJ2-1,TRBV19,CASSPGLAGSYNEQFF
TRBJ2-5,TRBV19,CASSVGGQRGQETQYF
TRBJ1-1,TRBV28,CASSRGQGRTEAFF
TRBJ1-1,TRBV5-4,CASSLTGDTEAFF
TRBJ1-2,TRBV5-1,CASSEQLHYGYTF
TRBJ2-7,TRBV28,CASSLSPNRHSYEQYF
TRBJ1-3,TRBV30,CAWSVYPTGNTIYF
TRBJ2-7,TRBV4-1,CASSHPGQAREQYF
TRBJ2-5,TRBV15,CATSRVSHQGQETQYF
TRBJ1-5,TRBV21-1,CASSKNGYQPQHF
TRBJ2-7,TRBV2,CASSTFGDRGSEQYF
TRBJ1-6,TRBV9,CASSPRTGGHRDNSPLHF
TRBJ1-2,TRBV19,CASTMSGTGSFGYTF
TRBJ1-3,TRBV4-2,CASSQDGGGVNTIYF
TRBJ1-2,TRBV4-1,CASSPEGGGARNGYTF
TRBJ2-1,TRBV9,CASSSTSGVYNEQFF
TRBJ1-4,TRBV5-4,CASSLDRFNEKLFF
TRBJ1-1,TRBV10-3,CASVGTTGENTEAFF
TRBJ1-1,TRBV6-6,CASSRTGRNTEAFF
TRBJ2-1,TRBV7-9,CSSSLVPGEQFF
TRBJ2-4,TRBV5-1,CASSLDPTDLAKNSQYF
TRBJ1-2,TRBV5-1,CASSTRQGDGGYTF